Listed below are T cell receptor beta chains from one sample, sequenced in a study of T cell responses to AZD1222 COVID-19 vaccine. Some clones are missing from TCRdb's copy, which holds only in-frame ones; the method was immunoSEQ multiplex PCR. In the table there are fewer than 300,000 clones, roughly 93% of which are singletons. The sample here was peripheral blood, taken on day 0 of AZD1222 vaccination. The receptors here all came from an adult in good health. CDR3s include the opening cysteine and the closing phenylalanine or tryptophan. The order of the fields is D gene, V gene, CDR3 length, clone size, J gene, CDR3 DNA, CDR3 protein. D genes are given only for firm matches. The size field is filled for only some rows; it gives once, few, many or a size class.

TRBD2	TRBV28	14	-	TRBJ2-7	TGTGCCAGCAGGAGGGCGGGGGGCGCCTACGAGCAGTACTTC	CASRRAGGAYEQYF
-	TRBV2	14	-	TRBJ1-1	TGTGCCAGCAGTGACATGTTGGGGAACACTGAAGCTTTCTTT	CASSDMLGNTEAFF
-	TRBV7-6	17	-	TRBJ1-3	TGTGCCAGCAGCGCCCCTGGACAGCTTTTCTCTGGAAACACCATATATTTT	CASSAPGQLFSGNTIYF
TRBD1	TRBV28	14	-	TRBJ1-1	TGTGCCAGCAGTTTAGGGGACAGGAGTAAGGAAGCTTTCTTT	CASSLGDRSKEAFF
-	TRBV5-8	16	-	TRBJ2-1	TGTGCCAGCAGCCGCTCGGGGGGCAGCGCCTACAATGAGCAGTTCTTC	CASSRSGGSAYNEQFF
-	TRBV4-3	14	-	TRBJ1-1	TGCGCCAGCAGCCAAGCGATGGGGGTGGCTGAAGCTTTCTTT	CASSQAMGVAEAFF
-	TRBV28	15	-	TRBJ1-2	TGTGCCAGCAGTTCGCAACCGGGACAACACTATGGCTACACCTTC	CASSSQPGQHYGYTF
-	TRBV9	13	-	TRBJ1-1	TGTGCCAGCAGCGTAGACACGAACACTGAAGCTTTCTTT	CASSVDTNTEAFF
-	TRBV6-5	12	-	TRBJ1-5	TGTGCCAGCATTGGCAGCAATCAGCCCCAGCATTTT	CASIGSNQPQHF
-	TRBV2	14	-	TRBJ2-4	TGTGCCAGCAGTGAAGCGTCAGGGAAAAACATTCAGTACTTC	CASSEASGKNIQYF
-	TRBV11-2	11	-	TRBJ2-7	TGTGCCAGCAGCATTCTCTACGAGCAGTACTTC	CASSILYEQYF
TRBD2	TRBV6-5	14	-	TRBJ2-2	TGTGCCAGCGGGATAGCGGGAGGTGGCGGGGAGCTGTTTTTT	CASGIAGGGGELFF
TRBD1	TRBV11-2	19	once	TRBJ2-7	TGTGCCAGCAGCTCCCATCAGTATCAGGGGGCTAGGTTCTCCTACGAGCAGTACTTC	CASSSHQYQGARFSYEQYF
-	TRBV5-1	15	few	TRBJ2-2	TGCGCCAGCAGCTCATACTCGTTCGGGAACGGGGAGCTGTTTTTT	CASSSYSFGNGELFF
-	TRBV30	12	-	TRBJ1-2	TGTGCCTGGACCCTGGGAGGGTATGGCTACACCTTC	CAWTLGGYGYTF
-	TRBV28	15	few	TRBJ1-1	TGTGCCAGCAGTCTCCCGGGACACCTTGTCACTGAAGCTTTCTTT	CASSLPGHLVTEAFF
-	TRBV9	16	-	TRBJ2-7	TGTGCCAGTCCAGGACGGGGGTCTAGGGGGCGAGGTGAGCAGTACTTC	CASPGRGSRGRGEQYF
-	TRBV27	15	-	TRBJ1-4	TGTGCCAGCAGTTCAAAGCTTTTTATTAATGAAAAACTGTTTTTT	CASSSKLFINEKLFF
-	TRBV19	13	-	TRBJ1-6	TGTGCCAGTAGCGGTGGTAACGATTCACCCCTCCACTTT	CASSGGNDSPLHF
-	TRBV28	13	-	TRBJ1-5	TGTGCCAGCAACAGGCGCGGCAATCAGCCCCAGCATTTT	CASNRRGNQPQHF
-	TRBV5-4	13	-	TRBJ1-6	TGTGCCAGCAGCTTGGAGATTAATTCACCCCTCCACTTT	CASSLEINSPLHF
-	TRBV4-3	15	few	TRBJ2-7	TGCGCCAGCAGCCAAGATCCGAGCAGGGGTTACGAGCAGTACTTC	CASSQDPSRGYEQYF
-	TRBV28	16	-	TRBJ1-5	TGTGCCAGCAGTTCGGATCAAAAGGGGCGCTTTCAGCCCCAGCATTTT	CASSSDQKGRFQPQHF
TRBD1	TRBV10-1	14	-	TRBJ2-7	TGCGCCAGCAGTTCGGACAGGAGCTCCTACGAGCAGTACTTC	CASSSDRSSYEQYF
-	TRBV11-2	13	-	TRBJ1-1	TGTGCCAGCAGCTTATTAACCGAAACTGAAGCTTTCTTT	CASSLLTETEAFF
TRBD2	TRBV24-1	14	-	TRBJ2-1	TGTGCCACCAGTGATTTGGTCTCCGGGGGGGAGCAGTTCTTC	CATSDLVSGGEQFF
TRBD1	TRBV28	16	few	TRBJ1-5	TGTGCCAGCAGTTCTCGACAGGGGGCTTTGGGTCAGCCCCAGCATTTT	CASSSRQGALGQPQHF
-	TRBV30	12	-	TRBJ1-6	TGTGCCTGGAGTGCGATAAAGGCACCCCTCCACTTT	CAWSAIKAPLHF
TRBD2	TRBV19	13	-	TRBJ2-7	TGTGCCAGTAGCCGCCCGGGGGGCTACGAGCAGTACTTC	CASSRPGGYEQYF